These 18 T cell receptor beta chains share one sample of origin, sequenced in a study of blood T cell repertoires in COVID-19. TCRdb's table, derived via immunoSEQ multiplex PCR, lists solely in-frame clones and lacks some. Of some 380,000 clones in the sample, more than 65% were seen once. The sequenced sample consisted of peripheral blood. The receptors stem from a human donor with acute or convalescent COVID-19. The donor label of this sample is uncertain.

The chain joins TRBV27 to TRBJ2-1; unclear D gene. CDR1 and CDR2 (germline): MNHEY, SMNVEV (reference sequence). The CDR3 runs to 16 residues. V was shortened by 3 bases and J by 3 bases, with 15 bases between the two germline ends. The CDR3 DNA follows: TGTGCCAGCAGTTTGAGAGCTAGTATGGTCTACAATGAGCAGTTCTTC. Amino acids: CASSLRASMVYNEQFF.

This chain uses TRBV30 with TRBJ2-1; 9 bases are a match to TRBD1. J lost 3 bases, V lost 8 bases, and 11 bases had no gene match. Germline V CDR1 and CDR2: GTSNPN, SVGIG (reference sequence). The CDR3 extends over 15 amino acids. The CDR3: CAIAPGTGIYNEQFF. CDR3 bases: TGTGCCATCGCACCCGGGACAGGGATCTACAATGAGCAGTTCTTC.

V usage is TRBV27 and J usage is TRBJ1-1; D not certain. CDR1 and CDR2 (germline): MNHEY, SMNVEV (reference sequence). The CDR3 is made up of 15 amino acids. Trimming took 7 bases from V and 0 from J, leaving 15 bases between them. CDR3 amino acids: CASTRSSVMNTEAFF. The DNA for the CDR3 is TGTGCCAGCACTCGCTCATCGGTTATGAACACTGAAGCTTTCTTT.

The chain has TRBV5-1 and TRBJ1-2; D unresolved. In germline, CDR1 is SGHRS, CDR2 YFSETQ. V was shortened by 2 bases and J by 4 bases, with 12 bases between the two germline ends. This CDR3 contains 14 residues. The CDR3 spells CASSLQTEIYGYTF. In DNA, the CDR3 is TGCGCCAGCAGCTTACAAACCGAAATCTATGGCTACACCTTC.

This clone turned up a few times. The rearrangement links TRBV11-1 to TRBJ1-3; TRBD1 is a possible D gene (5 bases). The V and J ends lost 2 bases and 2 bases respectively, with 10 bases between them. There are 15 residues in the CDR3. In germline, CDR1 is SGHAT, CDR2 FQDESV (reference sequence). The CDR3 protein is CASSLSSGAGNTIYF. CDR3 DNA: TGTGCCAGCAGCTTATCGTCGGGGGCTGGAAACACCATATATTTT.

This clone was detected a few times. The chain uses TRBV5-1 and TRBJ1-2; 7 bases map to TRBD1. This CDR3 is 17 amino acids long. The ends lost 7 bases at V and 2 bases at J; junction bases unmatched: 17. Germline loops: CDR1 SGHRS, CDR2 YFSETQ. The CDR3 DNA reads as TGCGCCAGCGCCCCCGGATCGACAGGGATGTTGAACTATGGCTACACCTTC. Its protein product is CASAPGSTGMLNYGYTF.

The chain is built from TRBV6-6 and TRBJ1-5; 9 positions match TRBD1. V shed 6 bases and J 11 bases; nucleotides not matched to a gene: 11. In germline, CDR1 is MNHNY, CDR2 SVGAGI (reference sequence). This CDR3 region has 14 residues. The CDR3 DNA sequence: TGTGCCAGCAGACCTGGACAGGGGTTGGAAGCCCAGCATTTT. Amino acid sequence: CASRPGQGLEAQHF.

The chain uses TRBV18 and TRBJ2-5; 7 bases are shared with TRBD1. With V trimmed by 3 bases and J by 3 bases, 13 bases remained unmatched. The germline V gene encodes CDR1 KGHSH and CDR2 LQKENI. The CDR3 consists of 17 residues. CDR3 nucleotide sequence: TGTGCCAGCTCACCCTCGTCACCGGGACAGCAGAAAGAGACCCAGTACTTC. Its protein product is CASSPSSPGQQKETQYF.

The table lists this clone with a count of one. The gene calls are TRBV6-1 and TRBJ1-5; D gene ambiguous. V lost 2 bases to trimming and J lost 6 bases, with 11 bases between them. This CDR3 is built from 14 residues. From germline, CDR1 is MNHNS and CDR2 SASEGT. The CDR3 loop is CASSEREGAQPQHF. The CDR3 DNA sequence: TGTGCCAGCAGTGAACGAGAGGGCGCTCAGCCCCAGCATTTT.

This chain joins TRBV11-2 and TRBJ1-2; D may be TRBD1 (6 bases). Per germline, CDR1 SGHAT and CDR2 FQNNGV. The CDR3 is 14 amino acids. V was trimmed by 3 bases and J by 7 bases, leaving 15 bases between them. For the CDR3, the DNA is TGTGCCAGCAGCTTGGGCAGGGGAGTAGGTGGCTACACCTTC. Protein sequence: CASSLGRGVGGYTF.

The chain combines TRBV19 with TRBJ1-1; 7 nucleotides agree with TRBD1. The J segment lost 0 bases and the V segment lost 5 bases, leaving 3 bases of the junction unmatched. Germline V gives CDR1 LNHDA, CDR2 SQIVND (reference sequence). The CDR3 contains 14 residues. CDR3 nucleotides: TGTGCCAGTAGTTACGACAGGGTGAACACTGAAGCTTTCTTT. This gives the protein CASSYDRVNTEAFF.

There are a few counts of this clone. The chain uses TRBV7-2 and TRBJ1-2; 12 bases map to TRBD1. CDR1 SGHTA and CDR2 FQGNSA come from the germline V gene. Trimming cost V 3 bases and J 7 bases; bases outside gene matches: 12. CDR3 length: 17 residues. This CDR3 is CASSFFSGTGGAGGYTF. For the CDR3, the DNA is TGTGCCAGCAGCTTTTTTTCCGGGACAGGGGGCGCGGGTGGCTACACCTTC.

This sequence joins TRBV6-6 and TRBJ2-1; D is possibly TRBD2 (5 bases). Germline V lookup: CDR1 MNHNY, CDR2 SVGAGI (reference sequence). Between the trimmed V and J ends, which lost 2 bases and 3 bases, there was a span of 14 bases. The CDR3 runs to 16 residues. In DNA, the CDR3 is TGTGCCAGCAGTTACCCGGGCTCCCGGGACTACAATGAGCAGTTCTTC. Translating gives CASSYPGSRDYNEQFF.

V and J are TRBV6-5 and TRBJ2-1; D might be TRBD2 (5 bases). Deletions cut 7 bases from V and 0 bases from J, with 13 bases between. CDR1 is MNHEY and CDR2 is SVGAGI in the germline V gene. This CDR3 spans 15 amino acids. CDR3 region: CASTQRHSSYNEQFF. DNA of the CDR3: TGTGCCAGCACCCAGCGGCACAGCTCCTACAATGAGCAGTTCTTC.

Note on this clone: The sample carries other DNA sequences with the same CDR3. The gene calls are TRBV2 and TRBJ1-2; 8 bases match TRBD1. V trimming: 11 bases; J trimming: 8 bases; junction bases outside the gene matches: 22. Germline assignment: CDR1 SNHLY and CDR2 FYNNEI. The CDR3 sequence is 16 residues long. The CDR3 spells CASSGGLYRGGRGYTF. For the CDR3, the DNA is TGTGCCTCAAGCGGGGGGCTTTACAGGGGGGGTCGGGGCTACACCTTC.

V gene TRBV6-5 combines with J gene TRBJ2-7; 10 nucleotides match TRBD1. Germline CDR1 reads MNHEY; CDR2 reads SVGAGI. The length of the CDR3 is 14 residues. Trimming at V came to 2 bases and at J to 4 bases, leaving 2 bases not matched to a gene. CDR3 loop: CASSYDRGLYEQYF. The CDR3 DNA reads as TGTGCCAGCAGTTACGACAGGGGGCTTTACGAGCAGTACTTC.

This clone was counted a single time. This chain uses TRBV7-9 with TRBJ1-4; unclear D gene. The germline V and J ends were trimmed by 3 bases and 8 bases, with 13 bases remaining between them. This CDR3 has 14 residues. Germline V gene sequence: CDR1 SEHNR, CDR2 FQNEAQ (reference sequence). Here the CDR3 DNA reads TGTGCCAGCAGCTTTGGTGGGAGTTTCGAAAAACTGTTTTTT. This encodes CASSFGGSFEKLFF. Full variable domain (rest looked up from reference TRBV7-9 and TRBJ1-4): DTGVSQNPRHKITKRGQNVTFRCDPISEHNRLYWYRQTLGQGPEFLTYFQNEAQLEKSRLLSDRFSAERPKGSFSTLEIQRTEQGDSAMYLCASSFGGSFEKLFFGSGTQLSVL.

The chain combines TRBV5-1 with TRBJ1-6; maybe TRBD1 (5 bases). The germline CDR1 and CDR2 sequences are SGHRS and YFSETQ. The CDR3 consists of 13 residues. The ends were cut back, 0 bases at V and 7 bases at J, with 5 bases in the middle. CDR3 region: CASSLGQNSPLHF. CDR3 in DNA: TGCGCCAGCAGCTTGGGACAGAATTCACCCCTCCACTTT.